This T cell receptor beta chain is from a study of graft-versus-host responses after intestinal transplantation (dated by TCRdb to the early 2020s). Background for the entire study: Recipients received multivisceral, liver-intestinal, or isolated intestinal transplants. All recipients received anti-thymocyte globulin induction followed by maintenance tacrolimus and steroids for about three years. Graft-versus-host and host-versus-graft alloreactive T cell clones were tracked in the graft, circulation and bone marrow after intestinal transplantation using bulk TCR-beta CDR3 sequencing. Alloreactive clones were identified by sequencing pre-transplant mixed lymphocyte reaction products and comparing these products with unstimulated pre-transplant donor and recipient T cells. Of the 20 to 30 intestinal transplant recipients enrolled in the cohort, one of whom was a retransplant, 3 patients without pretransplant specimens were excluded. Donor T cell macrochimerism was defined as a peak of at least 4% donor T cells among recipient peripheral blood mononuclear cells. Instead of going to the commercial service, samples from a few later patients were sequenced in-house on an Illumina MiSeq and processed with MiXCR.

Sequences ENHRY (CDR1) and SYGVKD (CDR2) are obtained from the germline V gene. From the cysteine through the phenylalanine, the CDR3 covers 15 amino acids. The DNA shown is the 45-base CDR3, in frame from base 1. Trimming takes 0 bases from V and 10 bases from J, and the germline ends sit 13 bases apart. The time point tag for this specimen amounts to: cells obtained before transplantation from donor or recipient. CD3+CD4+ and CD3+CD8+ populations were FACS-sorted from unstimulated pre-transplant donor and recipient cells taken from spleen or lymph nodes. What the study reported, not specific to this receptor: Early after transplant, peak levels of circulating GvH clones were associated with declines in HvG clones. GvH clones were detected in recipient bone marrow, and some appeared earlier in ileal mucosa or blood, consistent with an intestinal mucosal origin. In the allografts of patients with donor T cell macrochimerism, GvH to HvG T cell clonal ratios were high. The relatively low number and heterogeneity of intestinal transplant patients limited the conclusions.

The library was produced with the immunoSEQ multiplex PCR assay. For most patients, genomic DNA was isolated using the Qiagen DNeasy Blood and Tissue Kit and was shipped frozen to Adaptive Biotechnologies for TCR sequencing. For most patients, genomic DNA was subjected to high-throughput TCR-beta CDR3 sequencing by Adaptive Biotechnologies. Per the authors' processing: Adaptive's ImmunoSEQ software supplied the TCR sequencing data for roughly 17 patients, while MiXCR and VDJtools were used to process a few other patients. CD4 versus CD8 sorting errors were corrected by removing sequences found in both subsets at a frequency ratio below 5:1. Because the origin of CDR3 nucleotide sequences shared between donor and recipient could not be assigned, those sequences were removed. To count as alloreactive, a clone needed at least 2-fold expansion over unstimulated cells and a minimum CFSE-low frequency of 0.002% (template counts) or 0.001% (read counts). Mappable clones were those detected in sequenced pre-transplant spleen, lymph node, or MLR CFSE-low populations of the donor or recipient. Cumulative frequency of alloreactive clones was calculated as a percentage of all sequences weighted by copy number. Sourced from immuneACCESS, this table was stored by TCRdb with only in-frame sequences that have V and J called. A share of the clones is absent; for the studies checked, an unresolved V gene accounts for under half, and the remainder has no known explanation. The V and J calls and clone size are taken from that table; D and trimming were inferred from the DNA. In all, the sample holds 85,000 to 100,000 clones, and roughly 91% of those were seen once. The ten largest clonotypes hold 1.5% to 2% of the sample.

Concerning this clone itself: The target of this receptor is not known. Within one base of it there is no much larger clone, and no base qualities were kept.

Source: unstimulated CD8+ T cells sorted from spleen or lymph node cells, taken before intestinal transplant. Rearrangement joined TRBV10-3 to TRBJ1-6; 6 matching bases give a weak D call of TRBD1. This receptor was taken from a human donor who received an intestinal transplant. DNA sequence: TGTGCCATCAGTGAGTCTCAGGGGCACGAATCACCCCTCCACTTT. This is translated as CAISESQGHESPLHF.